This TCR beta chain was identified during a study of shared clonotypes between healthy human individuals. The protocol was immunoSEQ multiplex PCR, while the TCRdb copy is restricted to in-frame clones and leaves out a portion. The repertoire consists of about 510,000 clones, with about four fifths occurring once and the leading ten covering 13%. The ends were cut back, 4 bases at V and 1 base at J, with 12 bases in the middle. This CDR3 region has 16 residues. Germline CDR1 and CDR2: SGHNT and YYREEE (reference sequence). Source material: PBMCs. This chain joins TRBV5-4 and TRBJ2-6; weak D call: TRBD2 (5 bases). The origin of this receptor is a woman between 40 and 55 years old in good health. Some clones in this sample may be carry-over from other donors' samples. CDR3 DNA sequence: TGTGCCAGCAGCCGATCAATAGCGTCTGGGGCCAACGTCCTGACTTTC. Protein product: CASSRSIASGANVLTF. The complete variable domain, with remaining parts taken from reference TRBV5-4 and TRBJ2-6, reads ETGVTQSPTHLIKTRGQQVTLRCSSQSGHNTVSWYQQALGQGPQFIFQYYREEENGRGNFPPRFSGLQFPNYSSELNVNALELDDSALYLCASSRSIASGANVLTFGAGSRLTVL.